This TCR beta chain originates from a study of blood T cell repertoires in COVID-19. Across the study: Nucleic acid was either cDNA or gDNA, and it came from T cells, B-cell-depleted T cells, or PBMCs.

CDR1 and CDR2 from the germline V gene are SGHNT and YYREEE (reference sequence). Unmatched junction bases numbered 3, after V lost 6 bases and J lost 1 base. The CDR3 spans 15 residues. Produced via immunoSEQ multiplex PCR; TCRdb's table is partial and in-frame only. The sample includes 500,000 or so clones, roughly nine tenths of them seen just once. Two consecutive negative NP/OP PCR tests, clearance, or resolved symptoms defined Cohort 3 recovery. The sequence was obtained from a woman between 18 and 30 years old who had recovered from COVID-19. The chain joins TRBV5-4 to TRBJ2-1; 11 bases are shared with TRBD2. The sequenced sample was PBMCs or T cells enriched from blood (not recorded which). CDR3 DNA sequence: TGTGCCAGCATCCTAGCGGGGGGTTCCTACAATGAGCAGTTCTTC. Its translation: CASILAGGSYNEQFF.